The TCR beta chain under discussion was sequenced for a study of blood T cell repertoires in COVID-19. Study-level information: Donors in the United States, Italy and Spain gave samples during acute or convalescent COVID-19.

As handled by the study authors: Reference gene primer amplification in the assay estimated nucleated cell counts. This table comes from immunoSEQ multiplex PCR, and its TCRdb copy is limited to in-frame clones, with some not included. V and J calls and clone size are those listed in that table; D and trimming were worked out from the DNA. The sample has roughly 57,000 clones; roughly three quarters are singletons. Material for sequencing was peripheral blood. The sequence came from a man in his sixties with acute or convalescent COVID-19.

CDR3 nucleotides: TGTGCCATCAACCGAGACAGGGCTTCGAACACTGAAGCTTTCTTT. As protein: CAINRDRASNTEAFF. This chain joins TRBV10-3 and TRBJ1-1; 7 positions match TRBD1. Germline CDR1 and CDR2: ENHRY and SYGVKD. The ends lost 7 bases at V and 1 base at J; junction bases unmatched: 9. The CDR3 length is 15 residues.